The following is a T cell receptor beta chain sequence with its context. These data originate in a study of blood T cell repertoires in COVID-19. Study overall: Specimens from acute and convalescent COVID-19 originated in the United States, Italy and Spain.

As originally analysed: Amplification of reference gene primers provided the estimated nucleated cell counts. The method was immunoSEQ multiplex PCR; TCRdb's version includes in-frame clones alone and lacks a portion of them. V, J and clone size were drawn from that table, and D and trimming were deduced from the DNA. The table lists around 130,000 clones, around four fifths of them singletons. Germline assignment: CDR1 LGHDT and CDR2 YNNKEL (reference sequence). Losses at the gene ends were 1 base for V and 0 bases for J; bases not matched to a gene: 5. The length of the CDR3 is 17 residues. Sequencing input: PBMCs or T cells enriched from blood (not recorded which). The clonotype originates from a man aged 40-50 years with acute COVID-19. The chain couples TRBV3-1 (or the pseudogene TRBV3-2) to TRBJ1-3; 8 bases match TRBD1. DNA of the CDR3: TGTGCCAGCAGCCAAGCCCCTGGGACAGGCTCTGGAAACACCATATATTTT. Amino acid sequence: CASSQAPGTGSGNTIYF.